The sequence of this T cell receptor beta chain was determined in a study of tumor-infiltrating lymphocytes in primary liver carcinoma. CDR1 SGHAT and CDR2 FQNNGV come from the germline V gene. The CDR3 is 16 amino acids in total, end residues counted. Priming with a constant-region primer yielded TCR beta cDNA from about 500 ng total RNA. What produced the TCR beta libraries was three nested multiplex PCR rounds using slightly modified ARM-PCR. Investigators reported that the first two PCR rounds, at 10 to 11 cycles each, used TRBV1-TRBV30 forward primers with a C-beta reverse primer. TCRdb passed the multiplex PCR reads through MiXCR, listing each CDR3 protein once. The sample lists approximately 300,000 distinct CDR3 sequences, over 55% occurring once. RNA was extracted from whole blood without cell sorting, alongside germline DNA. Points on this clonotype: The limits of the CDR3 on the DNA are not certain, so only TCRdb's listed CDR3 is given.

The clonotype was recovered from a man aged 40-49 years with primary liver carcinoma and hepatitis B virus infection. Input material: peripheral blood. The gene calls are TRBV11-2 and TRBJ2-1; no check of the table's D call, TRBD1, against the DNA was made. The chain's CDR3 is CASSLGFGTGANDQLF.